This TCR beta chain stems from a study of early T cells in non-severe SARS-CoV-2 infection. Study summary: Unsorted whole-blood RNA was sequenced in bulk, leaving chains unpaired. Overall study findings and caveats: VDJdb-based annotation leaned toward anti-spike CD8 responses and missed private and CD4 specificities.

The germline V gene has CDR1 SGHTA and CDR2 FQGNSA. The CDR3 is made up of 14 amino acids. Trimming stripped 2 bases from V and 4 bases from J, with 8 bases between. This clonotype was observed a handful of times. Its antigen is unknown. The TCR library protocol was used to attach unique molecular identifiers. These identifiers were attached to individual cDNA molecules. MiXCR was run by TCRdb on the 5' RACE reads, yielding one entry per CDR3 protein. The repertoire holds about 79,000 distinct CDR3 sequences, over 10% seen once, with 4.5% to 7% in the top ten. The gene calls are TRBV7-2 and TRBJ1-4; D not resolved. This TCR was recovered from an adult who was a healthcare worker with PCR-confirmed SARS-CoV-2 infection or an uninfected control (not recorded which). The sample taken for sequencing was whole blood. CDR3 amino acids: CASSLMSVNEKLFF. The CDR3 nucleotides are TGTGCCAGCAGCTTAATGAGTGTTAATGAAAAACTGTTTTTT.